A single sample gave rise to the 11 T cell receptor beta chains below, sequenced in a study of CXCR3-negative and CXCR3-positive naive CD8 T cells. The authors prepared UMI-labeled TRB cDNA libraries by 5' RACE. After re-calling the 5' RACE reads, TCRdb lists one entry per CDR3 protein, DNA absent. Across some 130,000 distinct CDR3 sequences, the top ten clones capture 0.29% of the sample. Sequenced: naive CXCR3- CD8+ T cells from blood. Subset reported: CD45RO-CCR7+CD27+CD95- naive CD8+ T cells lacking CXCR3 (TNR3-). These receptors were obtained from a human donor in good health. Some clones in this sample may be carry-over from other donors' samples.

The chain uses TRBV29-1 and TRBJ2-1; TCRdb's D gene call, TRBD2, goes unchecked for lack of DNA. Germline CDR1 is SQVTM and CDR2 is ANQGSEA. The CDR3 consists of 16 residues. CDR3 sequence reads: CSVEDPVEGPDNEQFF.

The gene calls are TRBV29-1 and TRBJ1-2. CDR3 size: 12 residues. The V gene's germline CDR1 is SQVTM and CDR2 ANQGSEA. The CDR3: CSVEGLSSGYTF.

The rearrangement joins TRBV12-3 or TRBV12-4 to TRBJ2-3; TCRdb reports TRBD1, a call that lacks DNA to check it against. The CDR3 is made up of 15 amino acids. The CDR3 here is CASSLWASAEDTQYF.

V and J are TRBV11-1 and TRBJ2-7; the D gene TCRdb calls, TRBD2, cannot be checked with no DNA. Germline V gene data show CDR1 as SGHAT and CDR2 as FQDESV (reference sequence). The CDR3 has 19 residues. The CDR3 loop is CASSLGPREGRGGTKEQYF.

The chain uses TRBV6-1 and TRBJ2-1; the TCRdb D gene call, TRBD2, has no DNA to confirm it. Looked up from germline, CDR1 is MNHNS and CDR2 is SASEGT. CDR3 length: 17 amino acids. The CDR3 reads CASREERAGSSYNEQFF.

The chain is built from TRBV12-3 or TRBV12-4 and TRBJ2-7. The CDR3 runs 13 residues. The CDR3 loop is CASSSPLGDEQYF.

CDR3 sequence: CATSRYGTGVIYGYTF. V is TRBV15 and J is TRBJ1-2; without DNA, the TCRdb call of TRBD1 cannot be checked. The CDR3 length is 16 residues. Germline V gives CDR1 LNHNV, CDR2 YYDKDF (reference sequence).

V and J are TRBV12-3 or TRBV12-4 and TRBJ2-5; TCRdb reports TRBD2, a call that lacks DNA to check it against. CDR3 length: 18 amino acids. The CDR3 spells CASSKYLAGTSGQETQYF.

The V gene is TRBV6-5, the J gene TRBJ2-1; there is no DNA to check the TCRdb D call of TRBD2. The CDR3 covers 16 residues. Germline V CDR1 and CDR2: MNHEY, SVGAGI. The CDR3 loop reads CASSTILTGAYNEQFF.

This chain links TRBV28 with TRBJ2-7; TCRdb lists TRBD1, though no DNA is available to test this call. The V gene's germline CDR1 is MDHEN and CDR2 SYDVKM. This CDR3 contains 15 residues. CDR3 protein: CASSPFSSGYYEQYF.

V is TRBV7-9 and J is TRBJ2-5. Germline V gives CDR1 SEHNR, CDR2 FQNEAQ (reference sequence). The CDR3 totals 12 residues. The CDR3: CASSSSLETQYF.